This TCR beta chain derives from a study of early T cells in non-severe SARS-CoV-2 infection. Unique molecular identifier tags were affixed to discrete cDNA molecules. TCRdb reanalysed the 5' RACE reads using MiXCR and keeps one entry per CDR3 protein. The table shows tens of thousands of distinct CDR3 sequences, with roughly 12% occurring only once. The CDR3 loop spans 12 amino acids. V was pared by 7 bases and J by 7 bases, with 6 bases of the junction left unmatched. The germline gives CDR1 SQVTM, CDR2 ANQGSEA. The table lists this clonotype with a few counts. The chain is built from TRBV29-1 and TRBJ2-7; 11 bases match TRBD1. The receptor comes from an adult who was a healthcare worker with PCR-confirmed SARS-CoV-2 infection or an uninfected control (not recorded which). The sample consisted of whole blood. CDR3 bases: TGCAGCGCCGGACAGGGGGCATGGGAGCAGTACTTC. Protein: CSAGQGAWEQYF.